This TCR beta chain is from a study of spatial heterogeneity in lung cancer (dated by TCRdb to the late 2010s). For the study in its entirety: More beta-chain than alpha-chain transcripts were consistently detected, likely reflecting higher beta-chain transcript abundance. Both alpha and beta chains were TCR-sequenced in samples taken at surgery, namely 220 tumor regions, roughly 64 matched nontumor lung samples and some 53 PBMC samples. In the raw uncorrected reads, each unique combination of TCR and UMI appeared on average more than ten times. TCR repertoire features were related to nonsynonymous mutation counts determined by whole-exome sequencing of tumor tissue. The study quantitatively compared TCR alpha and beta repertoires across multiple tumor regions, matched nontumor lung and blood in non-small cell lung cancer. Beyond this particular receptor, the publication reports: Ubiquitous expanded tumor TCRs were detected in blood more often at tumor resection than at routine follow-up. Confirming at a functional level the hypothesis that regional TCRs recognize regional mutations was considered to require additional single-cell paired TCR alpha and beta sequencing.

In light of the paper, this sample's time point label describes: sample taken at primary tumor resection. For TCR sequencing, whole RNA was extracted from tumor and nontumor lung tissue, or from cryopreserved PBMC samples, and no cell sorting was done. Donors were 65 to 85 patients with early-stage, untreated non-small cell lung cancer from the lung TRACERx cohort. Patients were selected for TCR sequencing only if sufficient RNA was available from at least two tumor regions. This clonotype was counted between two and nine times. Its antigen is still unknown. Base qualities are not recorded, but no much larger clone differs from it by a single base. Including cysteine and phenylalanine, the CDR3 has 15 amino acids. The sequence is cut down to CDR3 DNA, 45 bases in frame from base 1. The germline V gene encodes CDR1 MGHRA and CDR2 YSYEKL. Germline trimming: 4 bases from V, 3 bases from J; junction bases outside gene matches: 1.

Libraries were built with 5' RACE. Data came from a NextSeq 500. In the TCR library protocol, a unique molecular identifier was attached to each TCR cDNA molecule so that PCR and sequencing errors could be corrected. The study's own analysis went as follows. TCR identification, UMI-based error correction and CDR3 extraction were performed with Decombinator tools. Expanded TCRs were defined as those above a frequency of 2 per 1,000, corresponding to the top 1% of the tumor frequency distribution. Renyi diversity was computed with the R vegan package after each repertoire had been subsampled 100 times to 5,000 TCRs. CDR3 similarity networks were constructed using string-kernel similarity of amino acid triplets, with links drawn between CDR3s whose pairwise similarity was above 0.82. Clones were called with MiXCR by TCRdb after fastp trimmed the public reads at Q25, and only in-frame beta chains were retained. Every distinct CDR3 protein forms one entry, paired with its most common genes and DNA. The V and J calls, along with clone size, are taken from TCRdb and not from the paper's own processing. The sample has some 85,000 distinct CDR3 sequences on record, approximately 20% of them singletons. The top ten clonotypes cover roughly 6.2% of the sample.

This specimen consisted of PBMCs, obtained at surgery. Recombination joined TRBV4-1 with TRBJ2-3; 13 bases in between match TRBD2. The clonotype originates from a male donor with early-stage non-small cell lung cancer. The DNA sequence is TGCGCCAGCAGCCCGACTAGCGGGGGGACAGATACGCAGTATTTT. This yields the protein CASSPTSGGTDTQYF.